These T cell receptor beta chains were read from a single sample in a study of T cell repertoires in cytomegalovirus infection. Antigens of these TCRs are unknown. TCRdb processed the reads anew with MiXCR; each CDR3 protein has one entry. The sample includes approximately 270,000 distinct CDR3 sequences, less than 25% seen only once; the top ten take roughly 19%. The sequencing here drew on cultured PBMCs, taken from culture after CMV antigen stimulation. Receptors were obtained from a human donor in good health (CMV status not recorded). Some clones in this sample may be carry-over from other donors' samples. Both conserved end residues are part of each CDR3. D genes are given only for firm matches. For some rows the clone size is stated as once, few or many, or as a class when expanded; others skip it.

d_gene: TRBD1
abundance: few
j_gene: TRBJ1-1
v_gene: TRBV28
CDR3nt: TGTGCCAGCAGTTTGTGGGACAGGGTTGATGAAGCTTTCTTT
CDR3aa: CASSLWDRVDEAFF

d_gene: TRBD2
abundance: .
j_gene: TRBJ2-1
v_gene: TRBV6-5
CDR3nt: TGTGCCAGCAGTTATCGACTAGCGGGAGGTGATGAGCAGTTCTTC
CDR3aa: CASSYRLAGGDEQFF

d_gene: TRBD2
abundance: many
j_gene: TRBJ2-4
v_gene: TRBV7-2
CDR3nt: TGTGCCAGCAGCATAAGCGGGGGAGAAAACATTCAGTACTTC
CDR3aa: CASSISGGENIQYF

d_gene: .
abundance: .
j_gene: TRBJ1-5
v_gene: TRBV12-3/TRBV12-4
CDR3nt: TGTGCCAGCAGTCCCCGATCCAATCAGCCCCAGCATTTT
CDR3aa: CASSPRSNQPQHF

d_gene: TRBD1
abundance: few
j_gene: TRBJ2-5
v_gene: TRBV7-9
CDR3nt: TGTGCCAGCAGCTTAGGGGTACAGGGGGCTGGAGAGACCCAGTACTTC
CDR3aa: CASSLGVQGAGETQYF

d_gene: TRBD1
abundance: few
j_gene: TRBJ2-5
v_gene: TRBV11-2
CDR3nt: TGTGCCAGCAGCTCGACAGGGATGGGCCAAGAGACCCAGTACTTC
CDR3aa: CASSSTGMGQETQYF

d_gene: .
abundance: few
j_gene: TRBJ1-5
v_gene: TRBV15
CDR3nt: TGTGCCACCAGCAGGGTTCTGAGAAGCAATCAGCCCCAGCATTTT
CDR3aa: CATSRVLRSNQPQHF

d_gene: TRBD1
abundance: .
j_gene: TRBJ2-5
v_gene: TRBV15
CDR3nt: TGTGCCACCAGCAGAGACCTACAGGGGTACAAGAGTTTGACCCAGTACTTC
CDR3aa: CATSRDLQGYKSLTQYF

d_gene: .
abundance: .
j_gene: TRBJ1-3
v_gene: TRBV4-1
CDR3nt: TGCGCCAGCAGCCAAGATCCCCCGGGTACGGCGTATGGAAACACCATATATTTT
CDR3aa: CASSQDPPGTAYGNTIYF

d_gene: TRBD1
abundance: few
j_gene: TRBJ1-2
v_gene: TRBV19
CDR3nt: TGTGCCAGTAGTATACGGGACAGGGGTACCTATGGCTACACCTTC
CDR3aa: CASSIRDRGTYGYTF

d_gene: TRBD1
abundance: few
j_gene: TRBJ2-1
v_gene: TRBV29-1
CDR3nt: TGCAGCGTTGACCTGGGGGACAGAAGGAATGAGCAGTTCTTC
CDR3aa: CSVDLGDRRNEQFF

d_gene: TRBD1
abundance: .
j_gene: TRBJ2-3
v_gene: TRBV2
CDR3nt: TGTGCCAGCAGTTCGGACAGGGGCACAGATACGCAGTATTTT
CDR3aa: CASSSDRGTDTQYF

d_gene: .
abundance: many
j_gene: TRBJ2-7
v_gene: TRBV6-1
CDR3nt: TGTGCCAGCAGCTTCAACCAGGGTACACTGGCCTACGAGCAGTACTTC
CDR3aa: CASSFNQGTLAYEQYF

d_gene: TRBD1
abundance: .
j_gene: TRBJ1-1
v_gene: TRBV5-4
CDR3nt: TGTGCCAGCAGCTGGGGACAGGGGGCAACGACTGAAGCTTTCTTT
CDR3aa: CASSWGQGATTEAFF

d_gene: .
abundance: .
j_gene: TRBJ2-7
v_gene: TRBV20-1
CDR3nt: TGCAGTGCTAGAGGAGGGAGCGAGCAGTACTTC
CDR3aa: CSARGGSEQYF

d_gene: TRBD2
abundance: few
j_gene: TRBJ2-2
v_gene: TRBV18
CDR3nt: TGTGCCAGCTCACACCGAGAACTAGCGGGAGGCACCGGGGAGCTGTTTTTT
CDR3aa: CASSHRELAGGTGELFF

d_gene: .
abundance: many
j_gene: TRBJ1-5
v_gene: TRBV7-2
CDR3nt: TGTGCCAGCAGCTTAACAGGGAGTCAGCCCCAGCATTTT
CDR3aa: CASSLTGSQPQHF

d_gene: TRBD1
abundance: .
j_gene: TRBJ2-2
v_gene: TRBV11-2
CDR3nt: TGTGCCAGCAGCTTAGGTCAGGGGGCCCGGTGGACCGGGGAGCTGTTTTTT
CDR3aa: CASSLGQGARWTGELFF

d_gene: TRBD2
abundance: .
j_gene: TRBJ2-1
v_gene: TRBV20-1
CDR3nt: TGCAGTGCTAGAGATATCCCCCCCACTAGCGGAAACTACAATGAGCAGTTCTTC
CDR3aa: CSARDIPPTSGNYNEQFF

d_gene: .
abundance: .
j_gene: TRBJ1-1
v_gene: TRBV6-6
CDR3nt: TGTGCCAGCACCCCCGCGGGAAACACTGAAGCTTTCTTT
CDR3aa: CASTPAGNTEAFF

d_gene: .
abundance: few
j_gene: TRBJ2-1
v_gene: TRBV19
CDR3nt: TGTGCCAGTAGTATACGGAACCTCCCAACCAACAATGAGCAGTTCTTC
CDR3aa: CASSIRNLPTNNEQFF

d_gene: TRBD1
abundance: .
j_gene: TRBJ1-2
v_gene: TRBV2
CDR3nt: TGTGCCAGCAGTTTTTCGAAAGGGGGCGCCTCCTATGGCTACACCTTC
CDR3aa: CASSFSKGGASYGYTF

d_gene: TRBD2
abundance: .
j_gene: TRBJ2-1
v_gene: TRBV5-4
CDR3nt: TGTGCCAGCAGCCCGACGGGACTAGGTTCCTACAATGAGCAGTTCTTC
CDR3aa: CASSPTGLGSYNEQFF

d_gene: TRBD2
abundance: few
j_gene: TRBJ2-2
v_gene: TRBV7-9
CDR3nt: TGTGCCAGCAGAGCGGGAGCCGGGGAGCTGTTTTTT
CDR3aa: CASRAGAGELFF

d_gene: .
abundance: .
j_gene: TRBJ2-6
v_gene: TRBV7-9
CDR3nt: TGTGCCAGCAGCTCGAATAGAGGGCCTGGGGCCAACGTCCTGACTTTC
CDR3aa: CASSSNRGPGANVLTF

d_gene: .
abundance: many
j_gene: TRBJ1-2
v_gene: TRBV7-9
CDR3nt: TGTGCCAGCAGCACCACGGGGTTCCTCTATGGCTACACCTTC
CDR3aa: CASSTTGFLYGYTF

d_gene: .
abundance: many
j_gene: TRBJ2-2
v_gene: TRBV7-6
CDR3nt: TGTGCTAGCAGCTTAGAATGGAACACCGGGGAGCTGTTTTTT
CDR3aa: CASSLEWNTGELFF

d_gene: .
abundance: .
j_gene: TRBJ2-5
v_gene: TRBV7-2
CDR3nt: TGTGCCAGCAGCCGTTCGGGGCGGGAGACCCAGTACTTC
CDR3aa: CASSRSGRETQYF

d_gene: .
abundance: many
j_gene: TRBJ2-1
v_gene: TRBV7-3
CDR3nt: TGTGCCAGCAGCTCGACAGCGTACAATGAGCAGTTCTTC
CDR3aa: CASSSTAYNEQFF

d_gene: TRBD1
abundance: many
j_gene: TRBJ1-2
v_gene: TRBV6-1
CDR3nt: TGTGCCAGCAGTTACATCAGGGGACAGGGCATGGGAGGCTACACCTTC
CDR3aa: CASSYIRGQGMGGYTF

d_gene: .
abundance: .
j_gene: TRBJ2-1
v_gene: TRBV4-3
CDR3nt: TGCGCCAGCAGCCTGGACCGTCTCTGGTCCTACAATGAGCAGTTCTTC
CDR3aa: CASSLDRLWSYNEQFF

d_gene: .
abundance: many
j_gene: TRBJ1-2
v_gene: TRBV12-3/TRBV12-4
CDR3nt: TGTGCCAGCACGTTGAGGGGCGCCGGGTATGGCTACACCTTC
CDR3aa: CASTLRGAGYGYTF

d_gene: TRBD2
abundance: few
j_gene: TRBJ2-3
v_gene: TRBV12-3/TRBV12-4
CDR3nt: TGTGCCAGCAGTTTACTAGCGGGAGGCGGTGATACGCAGTATTTT
CDR3aa: CASSLLAGGGDTQYF

d_gene: TRBD1
abundance: few
j_gene: TRBJ1-1
v_gene: TRBV11-2
CDR3nt: TGTGCCAGCAGCCGGACAGACCAGGGGGGCACTGAAGCTTTCTTT
CDR3aa: CASSRTDQGGTEAFF

d_gene: .
abundance: many
j_gene: TRBJ1-2
v_gene: TRBV12-3/TRBV12-4
CDR3nt: TGTGCCAGCAGCAGGGACGGAAACTATGGCTACACCTTC
CDR3aa: CASSRDGNYGYTF

d_gene: .
abundance: .
j_gene: TRBJ1-5
v_gene: TRBV19
CDR3nt: TGTGCCAGTAGTATAGATCGCAGAAGGGAAACAGGGAGCCAGCCCCAGCATTTT
CDR3aa: CASSIDRRRETGSQPQHF

d_gene: TRBD2
abundance: .
j_gene: TRBJ2-1
v_gene: TRBV2
CDR3nt: TGTGCCAGCAGCCCGCTAGCGGGAGAGGGTAATGAGCAGTTCTTC
CDR3aa: CASSPLAGEGNEQFF

d_gene: .
abundance: many
j_gene: TRBJ2-5
v_gene: TRBV7-2
CDR3nt: TGTGCCAGCAGCCCTCGGACTACCACGGAGACCCAGTACTTC
CDR3aa: CASSPRTTTETQYF

d_gene: .
abundance: once
j_gene: TRBJ2-7
v_gene: TRBV4-3
CDR3nt: TGCGCCAGCAGCCAAGGACCCGGGACGGACACCTACGAGCAGTACTTC
CDR3aa: CASSQGPGTDTYEQYF

d_gene: TRBD2
abundance: few
j_gene: TRBJ2-1
v_gene: TRBV18
CDR3nt: TGTGCCAGCTCACCCGGGACTAGCGGGAGGGCCGTGAATGAGCAGTTCTTC
CDR3aa: CASSPGTSGRAVNEQFF

d_gene: TRBD1
abundance: many
j_gene: TRBJ2-5
v_gene: TRBV7-2
CDR3nt: TGTGCCAGCAGCCGGGACAGACAAGAGACCCAGTACTTC
CDR3aa: CASSRDRQETQYF

d_gene: .
abundance: many
j_gene: TRBJ2-4
v_gene: TRBV7-2
CDR3nt: TGTGCCAGCAGCTGGGCCGGAAACATTCAGTACTTC
CDR3aa: CASSWAGNIQYF

d_gene: .
abundance: many
j_gene: TRBJ2-2
v_gene: TRBV20-1
CDR3nt: TGCAGTGCTATTTTAGACGGACGGGATGCCGGGGAGCTGTTTTTT
CDR3aa: CSAILDGRDAGELFF

d_gene: .
abundance: many
j_gene: TRBJ1-5
v_gene: TRBV12-3/TRBV12-4
CDR3nt: TGTGCCAGCAGTTTGGGGGTCCAGCCCCAGCATTTT
CDR3aa: CASSLGVQPQHF

d_gene: .
abundance: .
j_gene: TRBJ1-1
v_gene: TRBV19
CDR3nt: TGTGCCAGTATGTCGCAGGGGCGTTACACTGAAGCTTTCTTT
CDR3aa: CASMSQGRYTEAFF

d_gene: TRBD2
abundance: few
j_gene: TRBJ2-3
v_gene: TRBV7-2
CDR3nt: TGTGCCAGCAGCTTACCGGGACTACCACCAAATACGCAGTATTTT
CDR3aa: CASSLPGLPPNTQYF

d_gene: .
abundance: .
j_gene: TRBJ2-6
v_gene: TRBV6-5
CDR3nt: TGTGCCAGCAGTTGGGGCCCTCCAACTTCTGGGGCCAACGTCCTGACTTTC
CDR3aa: CASSWGPPTSGANVLTF

d_gene: TRBD1
abundance: few
j_gene: TRBJ1-1
v_gene: TRBV20-1
CDR3nt: TGCAGTGCTAGGGGGACAGGGGATACTGAAGCTTTCTTT
CDR3aa: CSARGTGDTEAFF

d_gene: TRBD2
abundance: few
j_gene: TRBJ2-1
v_gene: TRBV28
CDR3nt: TGTGCCAGCAGCTCCTTCGGGAGCGGGAGCGGCTATGAGCAGTTCTTC
CDR3aa: CASSSFGSGSGYEQFF

d_gene: TRBD1
abundance: .
j_gene: TRBJ1-1
v_gene: TRBV19
CDR3nt: TGTGCCAGTAGTACGGGGACAGGTGAAATTGCTGAAGCTTTCTTT
CDR3aa: CASSTGTGEIAEAFF

d_gene: TRBD1
abundance: few
j_gene: TRBJ2-6
v_gene: TRBV7-7
CDR3nt: TGTGCCAGCAGCATAGGACAGGGGATAACCAACGTCCTGACTTTC
CDR3aa: CASSIGQGITNVLTF

d_gene: .
abundance: few
j_gene: TRBJ1-1
v_gene: TRBV12-3/TRBV12-4
CDR3nt: TGTGCCAGCATCCCTCGGGACATAACTGAAGCTTTCTTT
CDR3aa: CASIPRDITEAFF

d_gene: .
abundance: .
j_gene: TRBJ1-5
v_gene: TRBV19
CDR3nt: TGTGCCAGTAGTATTTCGAGAGGGGCACGCGACAATCAGCCCCAGCATTTT
CDR3aa: CASSISRGARDNQPQHF

d_gene: .
abundance: many
j_gene: TRBJ2-1
v_gene: TRBV7-2
CDR3nt: TGTGCCAGCAGCTTAGTGGCGCATGAGCAGTTCTTC
CDR3aa: CASSLVAHEQFF

d_gene: TRBD2
abundance: many
j_gene: TRBJ2-2
v_gene: TRBV20-1
CDR3nt: TGCAGTGCTAGAGATCCACTAGCGGGAGGGGACACCGGGGAGCTGTTTTTT
CDR3aa: CSARDPLAGGDTGELFF

d_gene: TRBD2
abundance: .
j_gene: TRBJ2-1
v_gene: TRBV7-9
CDR3nt: TGTGCCAGCAGCCCCCCGACTAGCGGGGCGTTGGGTGAGCAGTTCTTC
CDR3aa: CASSPPTSGALGEQFF